This is a list of T cell receptor beta chains from one sample in a study of breast tumors, draining lymph nodes, adjacent tissues. TCRdb analysed the multiplex PCR reads with MiXCR anew, one entry per CDR3 protein. Seen here are around 130,000 distinct CDR3 sequences, approximately 21% observed once, and the top ten hold 2% to 2.5%. The sequenced sample consisted of axillary lymph node tissue. Source of these receptors: a female donor with breast cancer. Some clones in this sample may be carry-over from other donors' samples. Each CDR3 is given with its conserved first and last residue. The order of the fields is J gene, V gene, clone size, D gene, CDR3 protein, CDR3 DNA. The D gene is left open where the match is weak. Rows give clone size only sometimes, using once, few, many, or a class for an expanded clone.

TRBJ2-2,TRBV9,many,NA,CASSVVEGVGELFF,TGTGCCAGCAGCGTAGTGGAAGGGGTCGGGGAGCTGTTTTTT
TRBJ2-1,TRBV2,many,TRBD2,CASRNQAGSAYNEQFF,TGTGCCAGCAGGAACCAAGCGGGAAGCGCCTACAATGAGCAGTTCTTC
TRBJ1-3,TRBV28,NA,NA,CASSFLRASGNTIYF,TGTGCCAGCAGTTTTCTTAGGGCCTCTGGAAACACCATATATTTT
TRBJ2-1,TRBV24-1,NA,NA,CATGGYGGYNEQFF,TGTGCCACCGGGGGGTACGGGGGCTATAATGAGCAGTTCTTC
TRBJ2-7,TRBV28,NA,NA,CASSPGHAYEQYF,TGTGCCAGCAGTCCGGGACATGCCTACGAGCAGTACTTC
TRBJ2-7,TRBV6-5,many,TRBD2,CASRMTSGSGYEQYF,TGTGCCAGCAGGATGACTAGCGGGAGCGGCTACGAGCAGTACTTC
TRBJ2-1,TRBV11-2,many,NA,CASSLRSYNEQFF,TGTGCCAGCAGCTTACGGAGCTACAATGAGCAGTTCTTC
TRBJ2-7,TRBV12-3/TRBV12-4,many,TRBD1,CASSPRQGPYEQYF,TGTGCCAGCAGTCCCCGACAGGGCCCCTACGAGCAGTACTTC
TRBJ2-1,TRBV20-1,many,TRBD2,CSPTSAGVSYNEQFF,TGCAGTCCGACCTCAGCGGGAGTCTCCTACAATGAGCAGTTCTTC
TRBJ1-1,TRBV7-2,few,NA,CAGGTPNTEAFF,TGTGCCGGCGGGACACCGAACACTGAGGCTTTCTTT
TRBJ2-7,TRBV20-1,many,NA,CSATRGDFPYEQYF,TGCAGTGCTACCCGAGGGGACTTCCCCTACGAGCAGTACTTC
TRBJ1-3,TRBV24-1,NA,NA,CATSDLTGNSGNTIYF,TGTGCCACCAGTGATTTGACAGGAAACTCTGGAAACACCATATATTTT
TRBJ2-5,TRBV4-1,many,TRBD2,CASSQELGLVGETQYF,TGCGCCAGCAGCCAAGAACTGGGACTAGTGGGAGAGACCCAGTACTTC
TRBJ1-6,TRBV5-1,many,NA,CASSLLGLGNSPLHF,TGCGCCAGCAGCTTGCTGGGACTGGGGAATTCACCCCTCCACTTT
TRBJ1-4,TRBV6-5,few,NA,CASRVIATNEKLFF,TGTGCCAGCAGGGTTATTGCAACTAATGAAAAACTGTTTTTT